One and the same sample provided the 22 T cell receptor beta chains below, sequenced in a study of HIV-infected patients and healthy controls. All unsorted peripheral T cells were captured because whole blood was used without fractionation. Reverse transcription used around 540 ng RNA and constant-region primers for alpha and beta. Alpha and beta chain libraries were made separately by chain-specific third strand synthesis with multiplexing indices. MiXCR, run by TCRdb on the 5' RACE reads, gives a single entry per CDR3 protein. The sample records under 20,000 distinct CDR3 sequences, 9.5% to 13% being singletons. The sample consisted of blood. The source is an adult in good health.

This clonotype was found a few times. The chain joins TRBV29-1 to TRBJ2-1; D remains unclear. The CDR3 is made up of 12 amino acids. V was cut by 0 bases and J by 6 bases, with 6 bases left in between. CDR1 SQVTM and CDR2 ANQGSEA come from the germline V gene. CDR3 loop: CSVEDRPNEQFF. CDR3 nucleotides: TGCAGCGTTGAAGACCGCCCCAATGAGCAGTTCTTC.

As regards this clonotype: This sequence may be a read error, since a much larger clone differs from it by one base. Likely a read error: the CDR3 ends without its conserved phenylalanine or tryptophan. This rearrangement joins TRBV4-1 to TRBJ2-5, with D possibly being TRBD2 (7 bases). Germline CDR1 reads MGHRA; CDR2 reads YSYEKL. V was shortened by 4 bases and J by 3 bases, with 15 bases between the two germline ends. This CDR3 is built from 15 residues. This CDR3 is CASSPGWEGEETQYS. CDR3 DNA: TGCGCCAGCAGCCCCGGGTGGGAGGGGGAAGAGACCCAGTACTCC.

The table lists this clonotype with many counts. V gene TRBV5-6 combines with J gene TRBJ1-1; TRBD1 matches at 7 bases. The CDR3 has 15 amino acids. V lost 4 bases to trimming and J lost 4 bases; unmatched junction nucleotides: 10. CDR1 SGHDT and CDR2 YYEEEE come from the germline V gene. The CDR3 DNA follows: TGTGCCAGCAGCAATAGACAGGGCGGTGGCACTGAAGCTTTCTTT. Translating it yields CASSNRQGGGTEAFF.

The J gene is TRBJ2-5, the V gene TRBV18; D is perhaps TRBD2 (6 bases). The CDR3 covers 15 residues. V lost 3 bases to trimming and J lost 6 bases, with 17 bases between them. Germline V gene sequence: CDR1 KGHSH, CDR2 LQKENI. In DNA form, the CDR3 reads TGTGCCAGCTCACCTGGAGGTAGCGGTATTAAGACCCAGTACTTC. It translates to CASSPGGSGIKTQYF.

This clonotype was picked up a small number of times. The chain joins TRBV20-1 to TRBJ2-1, with 13 nucleotides matching TRBD2. Per the germline V gene, CDR1 is DFQATT and CDR2 is SNEGSKA (reference sequence). The CDR3 spans 15 residues. V lost 6 bases and J lost 11; bases outside the gene matches: 13. CDR3 DNA: TGCAGTGCCACCCAAACTAGCGGGAGGGTATTTAAGCAGTTCTTC. Translating it yields CSATQTSGRVFKQFF.

This clonotype is classed as medium-sized. This chain joins TRBV29-1 and TRBJ2-3; D is unclear. Trimming stripped 0 bases from V and 3 bases from J, with 13 bases between. This CDR3 contains 15 residues. Germline CDR1 and CDR2: SQVTM and ANQGSEA. The CDR3 here is CSVEDPVVRTDTQYF. The CDR3 DNA is TGCAGCGTTGAAGATCCAGTGGTCCGGACAGATACGCAGTATTTT.

This clonotype was counted at least ten times. V usage is TRBV7-9 and J usage is TRBJ1-1; no definite D call. This CDR3 region has 13 residues. The V end lost 5 bases, the J end lost 6 bases, and 13 bases lay between the germline ends. In germline, CDR1 is SEHNR, CDR2 FQNEAQ (reference sequence). The DNA of the CDR3 is TGTGCCAGCAGCCCCAAGAGGGTCCCTGAAGCTTTCTTT. It yields the protein CASSPKRVPEAFF.

This clonotype has a count of ten or more. The rearrangement uses TRBV7-6 and TRBJ1-6; 10 bases are a match to TRBD1. The CDR3 runs to 16 residues. Germline trimming cut 5 bases from V and 3 bases from J; bases unmatched to any gene: 4. CDR1 and CDR2 from the germline V gene are SGHVS and FNYEAQ. The CDR3 nucleotides read TGTGCCAGCAGCCCGGGACAGGGGCTCTATAATTCACCCCTCCACTTT. Translation: CASSPGQGLYNSPLHF.

The chain recombines TRBV5-1 with TRBJ2-1; D not certain. Trimming took off 7 bases at V and 8 bases at J, with 10 bases between the two ends. Germline V gene lookup returns CDR1 SGHRS and CDR2 YFSETQ. The CDR3 runs 11 residues. CDR3 nucleotides: TGCGCCAGCTCCTCCTATGATGAGCAGTTCTTC. Translated: CASSSYDEQFF.

This clonotype was picked up a small number of times. This chain connects TRBV28 to TRBJ2-7; D might be TRBD1 (5 bases). The CDR3 is 13 residues long. V lost 5 bases and J 5 bases, leaving 13 bases between the germline ends. The V gene's germline CDR1 is MDHEN and CDR2 SYDVKM. CDR3 sequence: CASSPPDTDEQYF. CDR3 DNA sequence: TGTGCCAGCAGTCCCCCGGACACCGACGAGCAGTACTTC. The full variable domain, with the rest looked up from reference TRBV28 and TRBJ2-7, is DVKVTQSSRYLVKRTGEKVFLECVQDMDHENMFWYRQDPGLGLRLIYFSYDVKMKEKGDIPEGYSVSREKKERFSLILESASTNQTSMYLCASSPPDTDEQYFGPGTRLTVT.

This clonotype is deemed medium-sized. The chain links TRBV25-1 to TRBJ2-5; the match to TRBD1 covers 7 bases. Germline-derived CDR1 and CDR2 are MGHDK and SYGVNS. The CDR3 loop spans 16 amino acids. V was clipped by 3 bases and J by 5 bases; unmatched bases: 12. The CDR3 nucleotides are TGTGCCAGCAGTGAGCTTAGGACAGGCGCGGGCGAGACCCAGTACTTC. Translation gives CASSELRTGAGETQYF.

This clonotype has just a few counts. V usage is TRBV11-2 and J usage is TRBJ2-7; weak D call: TRBD2 (5 bases). The germline CDR1 and CDR2 sequences are SGHAT and FQNNGV. Trimming removed 1 base at V and 5 bases at J, with 12 bases between. The CDR3 runs 14 residues. The CDR3 sequence is CASSLAAGPHEQYF. DNA for the CDR3: TGTGCCAGCAGCTTAGCGGCGGGCCCTCACGAGCAGTACTTC.

The table lists this clonotype with a few counts. V usage is TRBV13 and J usage is TRBJ1-5; D ambiguous. Germline CDR1 reads PRHDT; CDR2 reads FYEKMQ (reference sequence). The V and J ends lost 0 bases and 7 bases respectively, with 4 bases between them. CDR3 length equals 12 residues. CDR3 sequence: CASSLGGQPQHF. The DNA for the CDR3 is TGTGCCAGCAGCTTAGGGGGCCAGCCCCAGCATTTT.

This clonotype was picked up a small number of times. This could be a read error, since a much larger clone is one nucleotide away. The chain recombines TRBV28 with TRBJ1-2, with TRBD1 as a possible D gene (5 bases). Per the germline V gene, CDR1 is MDHEN and CDR2 is SYDVKM. The CDR3 spans 14 residues. The ends were cut back, 2 bases at V and 6 bases at J, with 13 bases in the middle. The CDR3: CASSLEGDGDGYTF. CDR3 nucleotide sequence: TGTGCCAGCAGTTTAGAAGGGGATGGTGATGGCTACACCTTC.

This clonotype was seen many times. The gene calls are TRBV5-4 and TRBJ2-2; 7 bases map to TRBD1. This CDR3 comprises 14 residues. The V segment lost 3 bases and the J segment 3 bases; nucleotides outside the gene matches: 2. In germline, CDR1 is SGHNT, CDR2 YYREEE (reference sequence). The chain's CDR3 is CASSWDRDTGELFF. CDR3 coding DNA: TGTGCCAGCAGCTGGGACAGAGACACCGGGGAGCTGTTTTTT.

The chain couples TRBV20-1 to TRBJ2-7; TRBD2 matches 7 bases. Germline CDR1 and CDR2: DFQATT and SNEGSKA (reference sequence). This CDR3 region has 15 residues. With 5 bases clipped from V and 2 bases from J, the junction kept 12 bases outside the gene matches. This CDR3 reads CSAPSPSGLTYEQYF. CDR3 nucleotide sequence: TGCAGTGCTCCCTCTCCTAGCGGTCTGACCTACGAGCAGTACTTC.

This clonotype has ten or more counts. The chain has TRBV29-1 and TRBJ2-1; no definite D call. Germline CDR1 is SQVTM and CDR2 is ANQGSEA. The CDR3 length is 13 residues. V dropped 7 bases and J dropped 7 bases, with 17 bases sitting between them. The CDR3 spells CSARKGRENEQFF. The CDR3 DNA reads as TGCAGCGCCCGAAAGGGTCGAGAGAATGAGCAGTTCTTC.

The rearrangement links TRBV28 to TRBJ2-1, with D maybe TRBD2 (5 bases). Germline CDR1 is MDHEN and CDR2 is SYDVKM. There are 12 residues in the CDR3. V was cut by 6 bases and J by 9 bases, with 12 bases left in between. The CDR3 sequence: CASRTQSGEQFF. For the CDR3, the DNA is TGTGCCAGCAGAACCCAAAGCGGTGAGCAGTTCTTC.

This clonotype came up many times. This rearrangement joins TRBV6-2 or TRBV6-3 to TRBJ1-5; D is unclear. Trimming left V 7 bases short and J 3 bases short, with 7 bases between. From germline, CDR1 is MNHEY and CDR2 SVGEGT. The length of the CDR3 is 12 residues. CDR3 amino acids: CASMQANQPQHF. The DNA for the CDR3 is TGTGCCAGCATGCAGGCCAATCAGCCCCAGCATTTT.

This clonotype is labeled as medium-sized (0.01 to 0.1%). V and J are TRBV6-1 and TRBJ2-6; a possible D gene is TRBD2 (6 bases). The ends were cut back, 0 bases at V and 0 bases at J, with 6 bases in the middle. Looked up from germline, CDR1 is MNHNS and CDR2 is SASEGT. The CDR3 totals 16 residues. CDR3 nucleotides: TGTGCCAGCAGTGAAGCTAGCGGCTCTGGGGCCAACGTCCTGACTTTC. Its translation: CASSEASGSGANVLTF.

This clonotype was counted at least ten times. This chain links TRBV7-9 with TRBJ2-6, with D perhaps matching TRBD2 (5 bases). CDR1 is SEHNR, CDR2 FQNEAQ, per germline (reference sequence). V lost 5 bases and J 2 bases, leaving 10 bases between the germline ends. The CDR3 has 15 amino acids. The CDR3 reads CASSILATGANVLTF. The CDR3 DNA is TGTGCCAGCAGCATCTTAGCGACTGGGGCCAACGTCCTGACTTTC.

This clonotype was found many times. The chain recombines TRBV19 with TRBJ2-4; D is ambiguous. Germline CDR1 LNHDA, CDR2 SQIVND (reference sequence). The CDR3 has 16 amino acids. Trimming left V 3 bases short and J 0 bases short, with 12 bases between. This CDR3 reads CASSMNDGVAKNIQYF. CDR3 nucleotide sequence: TGTGCCAGTAGTATGAACGACGGTGTAGCCAAAAACATTCAGTACTTC.